This TCR beta chain originates from a study of somatic mutations in cytotoxic T cells in rheumatoid arthritis. This table comes from immunoSEQ multiplex PCR, and its TCRdb copy is limited to in-frame clones, with some not included. Of 20,000 to 25,000 clones listed, around 84% were seen once; the top ten hold 18%. The CDR3 totals 12 residues. The V and J ends lost 3 bases and 7 bases respectively, with 9 bases between them. Germline lookup yields CDR1 SGHTA and CDR2 FQGNSA. This TCR was sampled from a woman between 45 and 60 years old in good health. The chain couples TRBV7-2 to TRBJ2-5; D is undetermined. The sample taken for sequencing was CD8+ T cells sorted from blood. The CDR3 loop is CASSLTPGTQYF. CDR3 bases: TGTGCCAGCAGCTTGACTCCGGGGACCCAGTACTTC.